The clone carrying this TCR beta chain was seen only once. This sample is drawn from a study of blood T cell repertoires in COVID-19. Study context: The samples span acute and convalescent COVID-19 from the United States, Italy and Spain. Sources were T cells, B-cell-depleted T cells, or PBMCs; the material itself was cDNA or gDNA.

As handled by the study authors: Estimation of nucleated cell counts relied on the amplification of reference gene primers. Method: immunoSEQ multiplex PCR; TCRdb's copy keeps in-frame clones and lacks some. Clonal size and the V and J genes are those of that table, whereas D and trimming came from the DNA. The sample lists roughly 270,000 clones, less than 85% occurring once. Trimming stripped 0 bases from V and 1 base from J, with 10 bases between. The germline CDR1 and CDR2 sequences are LNHNV and YYDKDF (reference sequence). CDR3 length equals 16 residues. Material: PBMCs or T cells enriched from blood (not recorded which). This sequence originates from a woman between 50 and 59 years old who had recovered from COVID-19. The rearrangement uses TRBV15 and TRBJ1-3; a weak D match, TRBD1 (5 bases). The CDR3 sequence is CATSRESPGSGNTIYF. The CDR3, as DNA: TGTGCCACCAGCAGAGAAAGCCCAGGGTCTGGAAACACCATATATTTT.